This TCR beta chain was captured in a study of identifying expanded T cells in peripheral blood (dated by TCRdb to 2018 to 2020). Background on the whole study: Technical replicates were generated by sequencing separate aliquots of the same genomic DNA pool, with four replicates compared pairwise. The investigation overall reported the following: Across all healthy donors, variance in clone template counts between approximately two-week samples was found to increase significantly with total template count. Between technical replicates the binomial model flagged about 1.2 differentially abundant clones, whereas over roughly two weeks the binomial model flagged about 16.4 and over approximately four weeks 19 to 20. It was expected by the authors that biological variance in healthy repertoires might increase further over much longer intervals, such as months to years. The beta-binomial model significantly reduced the number of clones called differentially abundant and the false-positive rate across all healthy-donor time intervals.

During the collection period, no infections or other immune events were recorded for the healthy donors. Healthy-donor blood repertoires served as a training cohort to calibrate time-dependent variance in a beta-binomial model of T-cell clone differential abundance. The training cohort was composed of approximately ten healthy donors, 3 female and 7 male. Donor ages ranged from about 25 to 64 years, with an average of around 43 years. Whole blood, obtained from a commercial supplier, was collected from each healthy donor at three time points spaced approximately two weeks apart. For immunosequencing, genomic DNA was extracted from unsorted whole blood. TCRbeta CDR3 regions were profiled with the immunoSEQ Assay using bias-controlled multiplex PCR amplification of genomic DNA. In the authors' own workflow: The absolute abundance of each unique TCRbeta CDR3 region was quantified after sequences were collapsed and filtered. Two models were used to test differential abundance: a binomial model (Fisher-equivalent) and a beta-binomial model that adds time-dependent variance fitted from healthy donors. Clones with fewer than 5 combined templates were excluded, and clones with Benjamini-Hochberg FDR below 0.01 were called differentially abundant. In the beta-binomial model, variance was expressed as a function of the total template count across the two samples, in the form v = (b*log(k)+a)^2. In TCRdb, the immuneACCESS table is reduced to in-frame sequences with V and J assigned. These tables do not hold every clone; where another copy was compared, an unresolved V gene accounts for under half, and the others remain unexplained. Clone size and V and J calls were adopted from that table, with D and trimming inferred from the DNA. This sample holds 50,000 to 75,000 clones; over 75% were observed only once. Approximately 17% of the sample belongs to the ten largest clones.

As regards this clone: The antigen it recognizes is unknown. No much larger clonotype is one base removed from it; base qualities were not supplied.

The CDR3, cysteine through phenylalanine, is 12 amino acids long. Of the read, only the CDR3 DNA is kept; its 36 bases are in frame from base 1. V loses 7 bases, J loses 10 bases, and the germline ends lie 20 bases apart. According to the germline V gene, CDR1 reads SQVTM and CDR2 reads ANQGSEA. The specimen was blood. This TCR came from a person aged 18 to 75 in good health. The chain is made from TRBV29-1 and TRBJ2-7; the D element could tentatively be TRBD1 or TRBD2, as 5 bases agree for each. The CDR3 region: CSASTGTDVQYF. In nucleotide form, the sequence is TGCAGCGCTAGCACCGGGACCGATGTTCAGTACTTC.